This T cell receptor beta chain was identified in a study of T cell repertoires in cytomegalovirus infection. Study as a whole: Newly reported HLA-C-restricted and thoroughly characterized HLA-B-restricted CMV epitopes were employed. CMV infection plus the matching HLA type was flagged by public TCR beta signatures. Study conclusions and caveats: HLA-C-restricted CMV-specific TCR beta clonotypes prevailed in the ex vivo response.

As concerns this clonotype: Its target is unknown.

J gave up 4 bases and V 0 bases, and 4 bases lay outside the gene matches. Germline loops: CDR1 SGHRS, CDR2 YFSETQ. CDR3 length equals 16 residues. TCRdb processed the reads anew with MiXCR; each CDR3 protein has one entry. In the table there are 700,000 to 900,000 distinct CDR3 sequences, roughly 28% of which are singletons. V usage is TRBV5-1 and J usage is TRBJ1-1; 12 nucleotides line up with TRBD1. The sample here was cultured CD8+ T cells from PBMCs, taken from culture after CMV antigen stimulation. This TCR derives from a human donor in good health (CMV status not recorded). Some clones in this sample may be carry-over from other donors' samples. The CDR3 reads CASSLAGTGGATEAFF. CDR3 nucleotides: TGCGCCAGCAGCTTGGCCGGGACAGGGGGCGCCACTGAAGCTTTCTTT.